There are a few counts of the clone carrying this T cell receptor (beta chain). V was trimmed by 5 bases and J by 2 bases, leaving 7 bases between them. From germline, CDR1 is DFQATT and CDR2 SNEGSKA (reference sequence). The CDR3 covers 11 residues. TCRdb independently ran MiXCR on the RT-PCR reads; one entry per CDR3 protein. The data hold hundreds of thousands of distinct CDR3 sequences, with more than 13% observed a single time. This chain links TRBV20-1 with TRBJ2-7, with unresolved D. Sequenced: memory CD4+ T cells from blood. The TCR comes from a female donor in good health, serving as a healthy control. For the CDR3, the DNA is TGCAGTGCTCCACAAACCTACGAGCAGTACTTC. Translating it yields CSAPQTYEQYF.